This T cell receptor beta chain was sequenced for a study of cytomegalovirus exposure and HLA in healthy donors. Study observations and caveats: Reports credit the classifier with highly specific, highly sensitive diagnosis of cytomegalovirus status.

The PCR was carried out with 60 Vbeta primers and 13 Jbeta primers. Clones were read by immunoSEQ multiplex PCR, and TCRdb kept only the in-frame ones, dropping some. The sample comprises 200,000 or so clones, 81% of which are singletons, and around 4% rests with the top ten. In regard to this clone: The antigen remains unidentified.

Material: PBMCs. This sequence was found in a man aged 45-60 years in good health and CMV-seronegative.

The CDR3 region is CASSFTGGEQYF. In nucleotides, the CDR3 is TGTGCCAGCAGCTTTACAGGGGGCGAGCAGTACTTC. The genes are TRBV7-9 and TRBJ2-7, with 8 bases that match TRBD1. The CDR3 runs 12 residues. Germline V gives CDR1 SEHNR, CDR2 FQNEAQ (reference sequence). V trimming: 3 bases; J trimming: 6 bases; junction bases outside the gene matches: 1. Filled out from reference TRBV7-9 and TRBJ2-7, the complete variable domain reads DTGVSQNPRHKITKRGQNVTFRCDPISEHNRLYWYRQTLGQGPEFLTYFQNEAQLEKSRLLSDRFSAERPKGSFSTLEIQRTEQGDSAMYLCASSFTGGEQYFGPGTRLTVT.